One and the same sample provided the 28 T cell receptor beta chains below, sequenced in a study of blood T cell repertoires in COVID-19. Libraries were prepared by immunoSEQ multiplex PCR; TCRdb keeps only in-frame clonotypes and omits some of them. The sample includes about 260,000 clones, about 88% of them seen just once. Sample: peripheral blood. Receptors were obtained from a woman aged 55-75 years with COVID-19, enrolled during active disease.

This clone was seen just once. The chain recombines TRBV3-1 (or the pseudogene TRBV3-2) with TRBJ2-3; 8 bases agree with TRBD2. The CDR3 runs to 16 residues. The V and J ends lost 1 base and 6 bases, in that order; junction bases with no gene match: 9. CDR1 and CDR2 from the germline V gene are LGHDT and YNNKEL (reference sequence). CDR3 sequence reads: CASSQGGRYLRDTQYF. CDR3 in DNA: TGTGCCAGCAGCCAAGGCGGGAGGTACCTCAGGGATACGCAGTATTTT.

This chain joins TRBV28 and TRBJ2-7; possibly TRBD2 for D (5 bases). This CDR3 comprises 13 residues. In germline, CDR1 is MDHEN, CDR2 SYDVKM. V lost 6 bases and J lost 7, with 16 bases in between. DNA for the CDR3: TGTGCCAGCAGCCCGGACTCGCTCTGGGAGCAGTACTTC. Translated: CASSPDSLWEQYF.

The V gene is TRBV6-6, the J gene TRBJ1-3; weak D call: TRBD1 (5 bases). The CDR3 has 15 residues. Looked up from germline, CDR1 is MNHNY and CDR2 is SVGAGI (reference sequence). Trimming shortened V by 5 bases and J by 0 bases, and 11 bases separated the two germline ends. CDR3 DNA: TGTGCCAGCAGTCAAGCAGGGAACTCTGGAAACACCATATATTTT. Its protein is CASSQAGNSGNTIYF.

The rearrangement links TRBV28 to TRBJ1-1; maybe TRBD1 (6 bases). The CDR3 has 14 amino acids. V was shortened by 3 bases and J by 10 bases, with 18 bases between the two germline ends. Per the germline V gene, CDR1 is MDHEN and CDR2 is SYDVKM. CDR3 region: CASSFAGAHFGAFF. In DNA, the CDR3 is TGTGCCAGCAGTTTCGCGGGGGCGCATTTTGGAGCTTTCTTT.

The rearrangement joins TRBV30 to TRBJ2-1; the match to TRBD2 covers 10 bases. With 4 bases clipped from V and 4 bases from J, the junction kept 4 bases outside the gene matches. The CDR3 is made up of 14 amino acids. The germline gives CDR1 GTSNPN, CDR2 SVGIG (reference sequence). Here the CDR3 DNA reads TGTGCCTGGAACGGACTAGCGGTATACAATGAGCAGTTCTTC. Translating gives CAWNGLAVYNEQFF. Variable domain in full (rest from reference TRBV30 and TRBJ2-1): SQTIHQWPATLVQPVGSPLSLECTVEGTSNPNLYWYRQAAGRGLQLLFYSVGIGQISSEVPQNLSASRPQDRQFILSSKKLLLSDSGFYLCAWNGLAVYNEQFFGPGTRLTVL.

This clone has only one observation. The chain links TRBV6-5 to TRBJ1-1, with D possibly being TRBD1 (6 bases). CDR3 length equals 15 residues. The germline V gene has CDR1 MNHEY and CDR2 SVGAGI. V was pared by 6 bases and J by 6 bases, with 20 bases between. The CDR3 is CASSRGPQGRAEAFF. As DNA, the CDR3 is TGTGCCAGCAGCCGTGGGCCACAGGGTAGGGCTGAAGCTTTCTTT.

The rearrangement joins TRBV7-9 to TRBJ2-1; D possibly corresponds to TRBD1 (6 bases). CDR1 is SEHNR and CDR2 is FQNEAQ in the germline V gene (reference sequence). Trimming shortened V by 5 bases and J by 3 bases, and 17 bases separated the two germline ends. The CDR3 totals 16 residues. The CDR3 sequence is CASSQMLTGIYNEQFF. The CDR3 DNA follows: TGTGCCAGCAGCCAGATGTTGACAGGAATCTACAATGAGCAGTTCTTC.

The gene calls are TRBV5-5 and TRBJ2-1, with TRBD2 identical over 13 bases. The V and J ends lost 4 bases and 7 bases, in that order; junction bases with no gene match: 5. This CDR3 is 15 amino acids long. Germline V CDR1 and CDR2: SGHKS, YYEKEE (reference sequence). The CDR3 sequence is CASSTGTSGINEQFF. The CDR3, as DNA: TGTGCCAGCAGCACCGGGACTAGCGGGATAAATGAGCAGTTCTTC.

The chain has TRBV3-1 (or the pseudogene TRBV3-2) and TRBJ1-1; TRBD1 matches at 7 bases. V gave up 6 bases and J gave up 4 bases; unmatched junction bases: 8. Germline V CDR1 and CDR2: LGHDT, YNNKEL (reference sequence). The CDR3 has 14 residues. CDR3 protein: CASRTDRPGTEAFF. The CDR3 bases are TGTGCCAGCAGAACGGACAGGCCGGGCACTGAAGCTTTCTTT.

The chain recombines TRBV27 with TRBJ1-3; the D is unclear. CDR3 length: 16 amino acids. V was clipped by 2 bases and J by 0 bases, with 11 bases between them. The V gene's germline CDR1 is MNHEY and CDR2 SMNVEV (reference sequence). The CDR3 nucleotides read TGTGCCAGCAGTTTACATGGGGAGTCCTCTGGAAACACCATATATTTT. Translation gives CASSLHGESSGNTIYF.

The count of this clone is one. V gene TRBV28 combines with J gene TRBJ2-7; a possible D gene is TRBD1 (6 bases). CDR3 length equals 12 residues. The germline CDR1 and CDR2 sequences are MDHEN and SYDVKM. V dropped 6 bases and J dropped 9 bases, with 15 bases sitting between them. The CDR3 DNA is TGTGCCAGCAGAACACAGGGACGGATGCAGTACTTC. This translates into CASRTQGRMQYF. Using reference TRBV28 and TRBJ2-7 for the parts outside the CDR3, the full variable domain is DVKVTQSSRYLVKRTGEKVFLECVQDMDHENMFWYRQDPGLGLRLIYFSYDVKMKEKGDIPEGYSVSREKKERFSLILESASTNQTSMYLCASRTQGRMQYFGPGTRLTVT.

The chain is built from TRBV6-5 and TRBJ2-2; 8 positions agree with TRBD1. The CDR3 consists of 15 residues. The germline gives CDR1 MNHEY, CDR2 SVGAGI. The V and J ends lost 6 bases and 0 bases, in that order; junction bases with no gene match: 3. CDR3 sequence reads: CASRATGANTGELFF. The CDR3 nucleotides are TGTGCCAGCAGGGCGACAGGGGCGAACACCGGGGAGCTGTTTTTT.

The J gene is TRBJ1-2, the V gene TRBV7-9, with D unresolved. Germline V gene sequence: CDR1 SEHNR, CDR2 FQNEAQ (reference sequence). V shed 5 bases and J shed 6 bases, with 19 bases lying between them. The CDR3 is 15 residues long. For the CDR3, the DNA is TGTGCCAGCAGCCTGCTGGGTGAGGGAGGTCATGGCTACACCTTC. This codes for CASSLLGEGGHGYTF.

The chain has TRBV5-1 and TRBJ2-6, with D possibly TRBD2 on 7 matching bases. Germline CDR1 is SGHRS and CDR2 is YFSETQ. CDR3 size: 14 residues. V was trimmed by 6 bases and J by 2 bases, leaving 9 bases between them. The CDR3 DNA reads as TGCGCCAGCAAGGGGGGGGCTGGGGCCAACGTCCTGACTTTC. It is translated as CASKGGAGANVLTF.

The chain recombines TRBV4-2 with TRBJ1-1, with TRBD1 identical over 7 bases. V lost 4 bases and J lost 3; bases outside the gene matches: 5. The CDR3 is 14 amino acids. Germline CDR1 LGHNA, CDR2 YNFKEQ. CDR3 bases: TGTGCCAGCAGCCCCGGACAGGTAGACACTGAAGCTTTCTTT. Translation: CASSPGQVDTEAFF.

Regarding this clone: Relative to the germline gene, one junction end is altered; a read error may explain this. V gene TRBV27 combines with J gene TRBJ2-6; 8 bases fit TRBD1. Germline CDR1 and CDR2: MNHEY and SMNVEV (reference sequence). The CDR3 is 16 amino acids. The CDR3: CASRLAGGGGANVLTF. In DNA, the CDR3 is TGTGCCAGCCGTTTGGCAGGGGGCGGTGGGGCCAACGTCCTGACTTTC.

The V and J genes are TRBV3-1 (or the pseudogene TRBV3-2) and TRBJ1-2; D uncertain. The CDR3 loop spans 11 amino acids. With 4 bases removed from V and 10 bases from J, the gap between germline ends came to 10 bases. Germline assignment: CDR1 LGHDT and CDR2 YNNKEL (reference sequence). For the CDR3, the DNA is TGTGCCAGCAGCCTACGGTCCCTCTACACCTTC. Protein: CASSLRSLYTF.

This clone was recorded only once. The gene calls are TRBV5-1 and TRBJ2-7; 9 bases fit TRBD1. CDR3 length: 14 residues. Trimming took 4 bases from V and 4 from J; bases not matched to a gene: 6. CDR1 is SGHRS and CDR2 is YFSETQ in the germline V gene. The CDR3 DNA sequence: TGCGCCAGCAGCCCCGGGACAGGGACTTACGAGCAGTACTTC. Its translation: CASSPGTGTYEQYF.

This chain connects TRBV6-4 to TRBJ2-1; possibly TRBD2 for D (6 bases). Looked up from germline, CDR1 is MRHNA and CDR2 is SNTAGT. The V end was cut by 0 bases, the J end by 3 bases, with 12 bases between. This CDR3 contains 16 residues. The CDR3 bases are TGTGCCAGCAGTGACTCTGGCGGGATGATCTACAATGAGCAGTTCTTC. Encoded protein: CASSDSGGMIYNEQFF.

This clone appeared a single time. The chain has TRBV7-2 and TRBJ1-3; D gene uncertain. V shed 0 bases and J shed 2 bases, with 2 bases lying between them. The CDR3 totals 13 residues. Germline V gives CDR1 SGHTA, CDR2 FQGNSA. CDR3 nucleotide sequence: TGTGCCAGCAGCTTAGCTACTGGAAACACCATATATTTT. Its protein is CASSLATGNTIYF.

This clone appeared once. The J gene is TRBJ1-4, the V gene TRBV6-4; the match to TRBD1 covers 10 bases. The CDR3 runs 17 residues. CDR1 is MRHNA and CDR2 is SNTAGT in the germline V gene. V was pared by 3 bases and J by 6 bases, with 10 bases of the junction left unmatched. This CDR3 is CASSDSPGQGRYEKLFF. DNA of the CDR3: TGTGCCAGCAGTGATAGCCCGGGACAGGGGAGGTATGAAAAACTGTTTTTT.

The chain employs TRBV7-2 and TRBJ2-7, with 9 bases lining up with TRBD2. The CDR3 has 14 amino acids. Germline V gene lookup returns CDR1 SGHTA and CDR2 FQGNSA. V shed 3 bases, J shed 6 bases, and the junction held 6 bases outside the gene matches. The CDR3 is CASSFAGGALEQYF. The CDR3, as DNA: TGTGCCAGCAGCTTTGCGGGAGGGGCTCTCGAGCAGTACTTC.

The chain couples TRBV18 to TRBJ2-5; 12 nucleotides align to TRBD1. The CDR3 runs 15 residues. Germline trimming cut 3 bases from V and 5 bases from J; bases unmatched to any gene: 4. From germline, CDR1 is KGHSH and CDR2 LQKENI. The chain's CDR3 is CASSPGTGGMETQYF. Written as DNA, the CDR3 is TGTGCCAGCTCACCCGGGACAGGGGGCATGGAGACCCAGTACTTC.

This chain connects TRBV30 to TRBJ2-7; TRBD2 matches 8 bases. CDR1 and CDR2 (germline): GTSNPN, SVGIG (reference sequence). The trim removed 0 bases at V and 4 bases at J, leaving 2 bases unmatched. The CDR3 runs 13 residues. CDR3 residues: CAWSVGTSYEQYF. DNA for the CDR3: TGTGCCTGGAGTGTAGGGACTAGTTACGAGCAGTACTTC.

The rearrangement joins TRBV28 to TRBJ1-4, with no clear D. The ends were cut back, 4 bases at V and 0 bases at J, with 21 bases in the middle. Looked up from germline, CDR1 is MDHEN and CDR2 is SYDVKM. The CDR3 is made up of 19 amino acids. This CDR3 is CASSSYQTREFATNEKLFF. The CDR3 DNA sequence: TGTGCCAGCAGTTCATATCAGACAAGAGAGTTTGCAACTAATGAAAAACTGTTTTTT.

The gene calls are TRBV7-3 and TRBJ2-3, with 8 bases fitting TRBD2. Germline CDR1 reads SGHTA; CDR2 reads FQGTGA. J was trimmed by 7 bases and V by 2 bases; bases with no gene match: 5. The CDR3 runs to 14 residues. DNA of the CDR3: TGTGCCAGCAGCTTAGGGCCGGGAGGGTATACGCAGTATTTT. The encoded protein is CASSLGPGGYTQYF.

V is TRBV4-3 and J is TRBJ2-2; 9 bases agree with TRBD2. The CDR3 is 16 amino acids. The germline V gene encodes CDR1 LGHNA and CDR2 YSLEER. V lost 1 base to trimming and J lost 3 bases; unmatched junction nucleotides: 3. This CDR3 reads CASSQGEREDTGELFF. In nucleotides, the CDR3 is TGCGCCAGCAGCCAAGGCGAGCGGGAGGACACCGGGGAGCTGTTTTTT.

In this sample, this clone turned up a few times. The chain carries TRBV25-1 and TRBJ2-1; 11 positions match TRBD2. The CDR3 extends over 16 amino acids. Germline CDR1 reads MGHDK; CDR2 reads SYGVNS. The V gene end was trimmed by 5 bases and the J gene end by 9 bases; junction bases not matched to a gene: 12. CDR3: CASSPLVAGGPAEQFF. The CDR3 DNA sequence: TGTGCCAGCAGTCCTTTGGTAGCGGGAGGGCCAGCTGAGCAGTTCTTC. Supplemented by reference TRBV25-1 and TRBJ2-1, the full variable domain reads EADIYQTPRYLVIGTGKKITLECSQTMGHDKMYWYQQDPGMELHLIHYSYGVNSTEKGDLSSESTVSRIRTEHFPLTLESARPSHTSQYLCASSPLVAGGPAEQFFGPGTRLTVL.